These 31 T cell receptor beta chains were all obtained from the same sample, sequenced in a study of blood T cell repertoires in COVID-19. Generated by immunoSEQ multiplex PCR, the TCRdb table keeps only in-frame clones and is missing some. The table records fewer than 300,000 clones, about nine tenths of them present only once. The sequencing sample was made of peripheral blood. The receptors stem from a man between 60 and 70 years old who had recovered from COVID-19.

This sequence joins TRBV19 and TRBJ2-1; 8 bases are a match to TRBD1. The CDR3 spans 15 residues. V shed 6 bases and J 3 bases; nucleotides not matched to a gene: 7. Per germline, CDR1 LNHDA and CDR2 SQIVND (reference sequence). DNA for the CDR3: TGTGCCAGTAGGAGATTGGGGACAGGCTACAATGAGCAGTTCTTC. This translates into CASRRLGTGYNEQFF.

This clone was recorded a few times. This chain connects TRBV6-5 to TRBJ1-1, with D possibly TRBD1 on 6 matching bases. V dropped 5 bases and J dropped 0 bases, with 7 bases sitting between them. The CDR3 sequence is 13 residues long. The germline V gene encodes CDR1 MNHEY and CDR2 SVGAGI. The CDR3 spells CASSRQVNTEAFF. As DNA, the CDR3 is TGTGCCAGCAGTCGACAGGTGAACACTGAAGCTTTCTTT.

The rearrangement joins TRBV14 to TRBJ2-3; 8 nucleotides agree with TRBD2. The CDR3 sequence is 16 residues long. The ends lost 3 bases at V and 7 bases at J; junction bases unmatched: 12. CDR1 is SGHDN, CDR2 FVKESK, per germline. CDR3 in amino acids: CASSQAGGVFMNTQYF. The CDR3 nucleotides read TGTGCCAGCAGCCAGGCGGGGGGTGTATTTATGAATACGCAGTATTTT.

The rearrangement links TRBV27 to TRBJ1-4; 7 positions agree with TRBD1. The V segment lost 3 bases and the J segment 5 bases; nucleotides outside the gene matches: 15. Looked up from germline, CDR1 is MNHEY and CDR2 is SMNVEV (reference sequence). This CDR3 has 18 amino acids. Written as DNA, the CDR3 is TGTGCCAGCAGTTTTATGATAACAGGGGCAAAACCCAATGAAAAACTGTTTTTT. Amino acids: CASSFMITGAKPNEKLFF.

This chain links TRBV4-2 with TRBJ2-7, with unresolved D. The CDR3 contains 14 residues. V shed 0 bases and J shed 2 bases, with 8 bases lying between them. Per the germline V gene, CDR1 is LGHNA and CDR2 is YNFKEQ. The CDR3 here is CASSQDGQAYEQYF. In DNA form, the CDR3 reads TGTGCCAGCAGCCAAGATGGGCAGGCCTACGAGCAGTACTTC.

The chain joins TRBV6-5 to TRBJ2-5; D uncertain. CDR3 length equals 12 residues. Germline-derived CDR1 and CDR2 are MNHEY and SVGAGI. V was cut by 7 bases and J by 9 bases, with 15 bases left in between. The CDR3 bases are TGTGCCAGCAAGTACTCTTCGAGAGCCCAGTACTTC. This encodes CASKYSSRAQYF.

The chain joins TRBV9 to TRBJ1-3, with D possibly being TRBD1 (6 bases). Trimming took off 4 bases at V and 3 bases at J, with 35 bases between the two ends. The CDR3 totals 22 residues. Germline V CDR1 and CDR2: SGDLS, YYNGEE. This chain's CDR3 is CASSPLGRGDKLAHTSGNTIYF. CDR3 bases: TGTGCCAGCAGCCCCCTAGGTCGGGGGGACAAGCTGGCCCACACCAGTGGAAACACCATATATTTT.

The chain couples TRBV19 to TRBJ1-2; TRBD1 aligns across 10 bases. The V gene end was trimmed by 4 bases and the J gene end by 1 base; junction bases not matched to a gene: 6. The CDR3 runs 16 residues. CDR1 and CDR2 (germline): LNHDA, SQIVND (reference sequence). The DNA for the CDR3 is TGTGCCAGTAGTACGACAGGGGGCGCGGGTAACTATGGCTACACCTTC. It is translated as CASSTTGGAGNYGYTF.

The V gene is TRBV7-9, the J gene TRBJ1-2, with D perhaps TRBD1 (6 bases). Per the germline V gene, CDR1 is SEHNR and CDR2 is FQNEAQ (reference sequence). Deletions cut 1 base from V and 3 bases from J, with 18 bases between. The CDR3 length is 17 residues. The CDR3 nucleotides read TGTGCCAGCAGCTTAGACCGGACAGCCGGACCCCACTATGGCTACACCTTC. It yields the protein CASSLDRTAGPHYGYTF.

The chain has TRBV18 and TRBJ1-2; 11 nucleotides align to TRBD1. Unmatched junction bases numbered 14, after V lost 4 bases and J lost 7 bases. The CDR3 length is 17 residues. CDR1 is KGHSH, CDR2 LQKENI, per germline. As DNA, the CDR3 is TGTGCCAGCTCACTAAAGCAACCGGGACAGGGGGTTTCTGGCTACACCTTC. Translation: CASSLKQPGQGVSGYTF.

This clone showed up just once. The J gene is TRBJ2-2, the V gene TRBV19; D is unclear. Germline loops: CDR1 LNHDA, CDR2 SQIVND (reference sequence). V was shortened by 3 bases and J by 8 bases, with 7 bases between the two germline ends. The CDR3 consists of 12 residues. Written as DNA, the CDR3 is TGTGCCAGTAGTATGGGCAAAGGGGAGCTGTTTTTT. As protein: CASSMGKGELFF. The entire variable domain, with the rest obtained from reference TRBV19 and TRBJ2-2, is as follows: DGGITQSPKYLFRKEGQNVTLSCEQNLNHDAMYWYRQDPGQGLRLIYYSQIVNDFQKGDIAEGYSVSREKKESFPLTVTSAQKNPTAFYLCASSMGKGELFFGEGSRLTVL.

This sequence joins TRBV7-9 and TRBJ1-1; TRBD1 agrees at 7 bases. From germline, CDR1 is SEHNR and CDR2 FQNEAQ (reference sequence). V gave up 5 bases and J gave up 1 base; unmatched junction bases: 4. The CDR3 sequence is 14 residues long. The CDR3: CASSKRTGNTEAFF. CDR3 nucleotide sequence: TGTGCCAGCAGCAAACGGACAGGGAACACTGAAGCTTTCTTT.

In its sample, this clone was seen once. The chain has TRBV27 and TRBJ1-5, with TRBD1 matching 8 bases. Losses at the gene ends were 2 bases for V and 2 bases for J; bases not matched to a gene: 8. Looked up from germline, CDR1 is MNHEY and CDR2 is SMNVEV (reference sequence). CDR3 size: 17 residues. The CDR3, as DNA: TGTGCCAGCAGTTTAAGATTACCGACAGGGGGCAATCAGCCCCAGCATTTT. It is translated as CASSLRLPTGGNQPQHF.

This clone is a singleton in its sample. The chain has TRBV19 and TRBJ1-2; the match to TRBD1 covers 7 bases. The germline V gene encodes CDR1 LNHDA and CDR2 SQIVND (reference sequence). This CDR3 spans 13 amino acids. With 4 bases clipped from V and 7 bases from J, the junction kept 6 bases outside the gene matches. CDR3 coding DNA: TGTGCCAGTAGTAGGCCCCGGGACAGTGGCTACACCTTC. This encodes CASSRPRDSGYTF.

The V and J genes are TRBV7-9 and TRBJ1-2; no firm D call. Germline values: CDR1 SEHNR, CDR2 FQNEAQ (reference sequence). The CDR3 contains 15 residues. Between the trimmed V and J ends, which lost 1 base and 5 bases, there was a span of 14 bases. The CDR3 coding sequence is TGTGCCAGCAGCTTAGTCGGCGGGATGGGGTATGGCTACACCTTC. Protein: CASSLVGGMGYGYTF.

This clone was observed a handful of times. CDR3 DNA: TGTGCCAGCAGCTCCCTGGGAGTCTCGAATTCACCCCTCCACTTT. As protein: CASSSLGVSNSPLHF. V and J are TRBV14 and TRBJ1-6; D gene uncertain. Trimming cost V 5 bases and J 7 bases, with 15 bases left between them. The CDR3 length is 15 residues. Germline lookup yields CDR1 SGHDN and CDR2 FVKESK. The full variable domain, in which reference TRBV14 and TRBJ1-6 provide the parts outside the CDR3, is EAGVTQFPSHSVIEKGQTVTLRCDPISGHDNLYWYRRVMGKEIKFLLHFVKESKQDESGMPNNRFLAERTGGTYSTLKVQPAELEDSGVYFCASSSLGVSNSPLHFGNGTRLTVT.

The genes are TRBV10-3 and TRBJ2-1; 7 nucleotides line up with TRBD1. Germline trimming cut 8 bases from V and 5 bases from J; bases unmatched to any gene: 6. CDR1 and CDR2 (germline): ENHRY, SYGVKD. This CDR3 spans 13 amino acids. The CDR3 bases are TGTGCCATCGGCTCCGGGACAGACAATGAGCAGTTCTTC. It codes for CAIGSGTDNEQFF.

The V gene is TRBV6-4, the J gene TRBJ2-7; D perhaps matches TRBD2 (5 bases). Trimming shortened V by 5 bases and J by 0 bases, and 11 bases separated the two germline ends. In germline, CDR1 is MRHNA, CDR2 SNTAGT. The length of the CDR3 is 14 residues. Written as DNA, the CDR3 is TGTGCCAGCAGTTGCGGACGGGACTCCTACGAGCAGTACTTC. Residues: CASSCGRDSYEQYF.

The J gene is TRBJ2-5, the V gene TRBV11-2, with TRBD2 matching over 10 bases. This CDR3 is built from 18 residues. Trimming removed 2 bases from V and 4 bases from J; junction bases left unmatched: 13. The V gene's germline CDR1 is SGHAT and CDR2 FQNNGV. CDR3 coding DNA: TGTGCCAGCAGCTTAAGGCTAGCGGGGGAGGACGTATCAGAGACCCAGTACTTC. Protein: CASSLRLAGEDVSETQYF.

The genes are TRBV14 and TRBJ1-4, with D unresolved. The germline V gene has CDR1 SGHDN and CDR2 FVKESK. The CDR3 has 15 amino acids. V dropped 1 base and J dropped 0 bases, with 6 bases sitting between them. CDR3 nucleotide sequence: TGTGCCAGCAGCCAAGGGGCAGCAACTAATGAAAAACTGTTTTTT. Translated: CASSQGAATNEKLFF.

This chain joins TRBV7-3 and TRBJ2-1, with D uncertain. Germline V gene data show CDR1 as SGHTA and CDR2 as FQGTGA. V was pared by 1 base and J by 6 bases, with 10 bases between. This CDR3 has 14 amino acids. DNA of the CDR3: TGTGCCAGCAGCTTAAGCGTAAGTAGCAATGAGCAGTTCTTC. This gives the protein CASSLSVSSNEQFF.

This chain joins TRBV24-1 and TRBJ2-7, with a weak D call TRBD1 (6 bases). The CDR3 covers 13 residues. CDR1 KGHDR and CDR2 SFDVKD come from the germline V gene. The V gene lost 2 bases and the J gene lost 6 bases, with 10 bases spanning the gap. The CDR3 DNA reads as TGTGCCACCAGTGATTGGGGGCTCGGCGAGCAGTACTTC. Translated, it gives CATSDWGLGEQYF.

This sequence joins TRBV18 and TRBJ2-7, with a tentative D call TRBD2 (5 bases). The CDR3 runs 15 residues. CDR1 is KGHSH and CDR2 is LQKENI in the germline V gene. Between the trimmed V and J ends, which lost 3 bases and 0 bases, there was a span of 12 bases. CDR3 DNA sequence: TGTGCCAGCTCACCTCCAGGAGGTTCCTCCTACGAGCAGTACTTC. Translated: CASSPPGGSSYEQYF.

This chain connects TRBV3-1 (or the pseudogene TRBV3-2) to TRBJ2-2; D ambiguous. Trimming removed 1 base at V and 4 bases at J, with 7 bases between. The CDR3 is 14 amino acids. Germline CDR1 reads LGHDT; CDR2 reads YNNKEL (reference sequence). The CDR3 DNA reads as TGTGCCAGCAGCCAAGCAGTTCTCACCGGGGAGCTGTTTTTT. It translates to CASSQAVLTGELFF.

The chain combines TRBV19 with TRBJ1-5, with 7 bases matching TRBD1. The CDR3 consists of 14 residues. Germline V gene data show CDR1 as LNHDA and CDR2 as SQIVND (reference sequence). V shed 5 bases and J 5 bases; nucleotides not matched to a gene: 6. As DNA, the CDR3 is TGTGCCAGTAGTTCAAGGACAGGCTATCAGCCCCAGCATTTT. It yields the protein CASSSRTGYQPQHF.

The CDR3 region is CASSLRESGKETQYF. As DNA, the CDR3 is TGCGCCAGCAGCTTGAGGGAGAGTGGGAAAGAGACCCAGTACTTC. This chain connects TRBV5-1 to TRBJ2-5; weak D call: TRBD2 (5 bases). Between the trimmed V and J ends, which lost 1 base and 3 bases, there was a span of 13 bases. The germline V gene encodes CDR1 SGHRS and CDR2 YFSETQ. This CDR3 has 15 residues.

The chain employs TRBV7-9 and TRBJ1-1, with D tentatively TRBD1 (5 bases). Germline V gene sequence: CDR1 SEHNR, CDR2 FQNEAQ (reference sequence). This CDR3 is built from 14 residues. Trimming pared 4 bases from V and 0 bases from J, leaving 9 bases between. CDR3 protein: CASSSGLLNTEAFF. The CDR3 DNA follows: TGTGCCAGCAGCTCGGGACTATTGAACACTGAAGCTTTCTTT. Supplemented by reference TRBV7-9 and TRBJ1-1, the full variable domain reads DTGVSQNPRHKITKRGQNVTFRCDPISEHNRLYWYRQTLGQGPEFLTYFQNEAQLEKSRLLSDRFSAERPKGSFSTLEIQRTEQGDSAMYLCASSSGLLNTEAFFGQGTRLTVV.

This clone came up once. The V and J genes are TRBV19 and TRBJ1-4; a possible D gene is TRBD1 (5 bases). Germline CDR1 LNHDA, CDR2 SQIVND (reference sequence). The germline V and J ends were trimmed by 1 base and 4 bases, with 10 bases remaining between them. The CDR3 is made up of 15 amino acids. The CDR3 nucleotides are TGTGCCAGTAGTATAGCCGGGGGAGTTAATGAAAAACTGTTTTTT. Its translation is CASSIAGGVNEKLFF.

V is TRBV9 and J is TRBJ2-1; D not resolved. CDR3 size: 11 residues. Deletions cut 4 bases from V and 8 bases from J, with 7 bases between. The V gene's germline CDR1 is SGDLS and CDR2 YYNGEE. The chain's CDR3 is CASSTLDEQFF. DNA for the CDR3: TGTGCCAGCAGCACCCTAGATGAGCAGTTCTTC. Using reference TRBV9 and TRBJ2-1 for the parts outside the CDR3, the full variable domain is DSGVTQTPKHLITATGQRVTLRCSPRSGDLSVYWYQQSLDQGLQFLIQYYNGEERAKGNILERFSAQQFPDLHSELNLSSLELGDSALYFCASSTLDEQFFGPGTRLTVL.

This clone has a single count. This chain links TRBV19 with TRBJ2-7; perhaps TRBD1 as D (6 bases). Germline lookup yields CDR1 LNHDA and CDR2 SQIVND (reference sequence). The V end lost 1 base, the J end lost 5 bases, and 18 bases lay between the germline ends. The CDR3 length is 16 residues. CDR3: CASSIGPPGQGDEQYF. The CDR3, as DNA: TGTGCCAGTAGTATAGGCCCTCCGGGACAAGGTGACGAGCAGTACTTC.

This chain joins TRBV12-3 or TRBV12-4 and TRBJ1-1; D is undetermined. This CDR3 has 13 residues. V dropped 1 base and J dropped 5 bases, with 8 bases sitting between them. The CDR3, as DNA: TGTGCCAGCAGTTTAGTGGGGAGAACTGAAGCTTTCTTT. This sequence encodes CASSLVGRTEAFF.